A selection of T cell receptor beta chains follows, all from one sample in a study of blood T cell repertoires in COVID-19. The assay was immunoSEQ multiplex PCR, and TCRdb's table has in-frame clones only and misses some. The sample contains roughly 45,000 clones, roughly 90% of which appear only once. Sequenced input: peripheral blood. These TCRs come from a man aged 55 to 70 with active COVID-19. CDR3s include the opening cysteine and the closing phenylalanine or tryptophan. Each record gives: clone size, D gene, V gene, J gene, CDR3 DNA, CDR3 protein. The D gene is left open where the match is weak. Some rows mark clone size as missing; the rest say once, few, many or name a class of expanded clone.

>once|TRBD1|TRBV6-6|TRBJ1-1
TGTGCCAGCAGTTTGCGGACAGGGGAGTCTGAAGCTTTCTTT
CASSLRTGESEAFF
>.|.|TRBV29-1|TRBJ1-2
TGCAGCGTTGGGGCGGGTCAGGCCTATGGCTACACCTTC
CSVGAGQAYGYTF
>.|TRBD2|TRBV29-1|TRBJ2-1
TGCAGCGGTGTCCCGGCTAGCGGGAGCTACAATGAGCAGTTCTTC
CSGVPASGSYNEQFF
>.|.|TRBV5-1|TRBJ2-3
TGCGCCAGCAGCACCTTCGGGTTCGCAGATACGCAGTATTTT
CASSTFGFADTQYF
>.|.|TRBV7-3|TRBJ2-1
TGTGCCAGCAGCTTAACGTATGAGCGGAACAATGAGCAGTTCTTC
CASSLTYERNNEQFF
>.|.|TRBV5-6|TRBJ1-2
TGTGCCAGCAGCTTGGTTCAGGAAGGCCACTATGGCTACACCTTC
CASSLVQEGHYGYTF
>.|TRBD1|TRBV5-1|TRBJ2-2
TGCGCCAGCAGCTTAGGACAGGGGGTCGCGGGGACCGGGGAGCTGTTTTTT
CASSLGQGVAGTGELFF
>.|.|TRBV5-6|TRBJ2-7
TGTGCCAGCAGCTTGGACAGGTACGAGCAGTACTTC
CASSLDRYEQYF
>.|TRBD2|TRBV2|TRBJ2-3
TGTGCCAGCAGTGGGCCCGCCGGACTAGCGGTTGGCACAGATACGCAGTATTTT
CASSGPAGLAVGTDTQYF
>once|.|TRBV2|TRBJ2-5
TGTGCCAGCAGTGACCCGTACCAAGAGACCCAGTACTTC
CASSDPYQETQYF
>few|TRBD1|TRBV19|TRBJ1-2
TGTGCCAGTAGCTCGCGGACAGGCAACATATATGGCTACACCTTC
CASSSRTGNIYGYTF
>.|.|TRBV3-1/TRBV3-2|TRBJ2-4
TGTGCCAGCAGCCACCCGACAGAGGCCAAAAACATTCAGTACTTC
CASSHPTEAKNIQYF
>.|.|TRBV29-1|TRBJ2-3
TGCAGCGTTGACGAAGCGGGTAGCACAGATACGCAGTATTTT
CSVDEAGSTDTQYF
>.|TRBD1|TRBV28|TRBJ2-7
TGTGCCAGCACCCCTGGGACAGGGGTCTCCTACGAGCAGTACTTC
CASTPGTGVSYEQYF
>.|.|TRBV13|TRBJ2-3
TGTGCCAGCAGCCCTCACGGACTCACAGATACGCAGTATTTT
CASSPHGLTDTQYF
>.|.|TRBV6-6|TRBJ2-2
TGTGCCAGCAGTTACTCGACAACCACCGGGGAGCTGTTTTTT
CASSYSTTTGELFF
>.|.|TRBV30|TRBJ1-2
TGTGCCTGGAGTGTAACAGAACCTAACTATGGCTACACCTTC
CAWSVTEPNYGYTF
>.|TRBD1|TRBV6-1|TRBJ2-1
TGTGCCAGCAGTGAAAGGGACAGGGTGAGGGATGAGCAGTTCTTC
CASSERDRVRDEQFF